This paragraph covers one TCR beta chain sequence. There are a few counts of this clonotype. Its recognized antigen is unknown. No per-base quality is available; no much larger clone lies one base away. The sample is drawn from a study of CD8 T cells in ankylosing spondylitis (dated by TCRdb to the late 2010s). For context, the study as a whole: The study set out to find disease-linked TCR variants by profiling T cell receptor beta repertoires in ankylosing spondylitis patients and healthy donors. In total, the full study cohort was made up of about 99 healthy donors and more than 20 ankylosing spondylitis patients. Peripheral blood was sampled, and synovial fluid was also collected from ankylosing spondylitis patients. Here is what the overall study found, with its caveats: A TCR beta motif made up of under ten highly homologous amino acid variants appeared to be characteristic of blood from ankylosing spondylitis patients. The disease-linked clones were reported as significantly enriched in matched synovial fluid samples from ankylosing spondylitis patients. Some TCR beta motif variants had previously been reported in synovial fluid and blood of reactive arthritis patients, which suggested common disease-initiation mechanisms. The disease-linked clones showed a CD8+ phenotype and occurred at relatively low frequencies in peripheral blood.

Relative to germline, V is missing 0 bases and J is missing 1 base, with 3 bases of the junction outside any gene match. Taken from cysteine to phenylalanine, the CDR3 has 15 residues. The retained sequence is limited to the CDR3, 45 bases, with the frame set at the first base. Sequences SGHRS (CDR1) and YFSETQ (CDR2) are obtained from the germline V gene. Sequencing took place on an Illumina HiSeq 2500. Quantitative 5'-RACE with molecular barcodes was used to prepare TCR beta libraries. In the source study's methods: Disease-linked TCR variants were identified with a new computational method built on a probabilistic model of VDJ rearrangement. The public reads were reanalyzed by TCRdb: fastp trimming at Q25, MiXCR alignment, in-frame beta chains only. Merged by CDR3 protein, the rows form single entries marked with the most common genes and DNA. In this record, the V and J calls reflect TCRdb's handling and not the investigators' own analysis. This sample has approximately 300,000 distinct CDR3 sequences in its table, and less than 9.5% of those were observed once. Approximately 15% of the sample is in the top ten clones.

The sequence derives from a male donor with ankylosing spondylitis. Recombination connected TRBV5-1 to TRBJ1-1, and 7 junction bases match TRBD1. Sequenced material: blood, either unsorted or a sorted T cell fraction (not recorded which). The DNA reads TGCGCCAGCAGCTTGGTGGGACAGAAGAACACTGAAGCTTTCTTT. Its protein product is CASSLVGQKNTEAFF.